The sequence of this T cell receptor beta chain was determined in a study of cytomegalovirus exposure and HLA in healthy donors. To note about this clone: Antigen unknown.

Healthy bone marrow donors made up the cohort. CDR3 length: 13 amino acids. Looked up from germline, CDR1 is MNHNS and CDR2 is SASEGT. V trimming: 11 bases; J trimming: 3 bases; junction bases outside the gene matches: 7. 60 Vbeta and 13 Jbeta primers were used in PCR. Libraries were prepared by immunoSEQ multiplex PCR; TCRdb keeps only in-frame clonotypes and omits some of them. The sample includes 100,000 to 150,000 clones, around 68% of them seen just once. Study results and limitations: Per a later analysis, HLA-associated TCR beta chains showed more clonal expansion than other, equally common TCR beta chains.

The receptor was derived from a man aged 40-55 years in good health and CMV-seropositive. Sequenced sample: PBMCs. The chain uses TRBV6-1 and TRBJ2-1; 7 nucleotides line up with TRBD1. DNA of the CDR3: TGTGCCTACCGACAGGGCCTCTACAATGAGCAGTTCTTC. Translating it yields CAYRQGLYNEQFF.